The 29 T cell receptor beta chains listed next were all sequenced from one sample in a study of blood T cell repertoires in COVID-19. Libraries were prepared by immunoSEQ multiplex PCR; TCRdb keeps only in-frame clonotypes and omits some of them. The data show roughly 250,000 clones, roughly 82% seen once. Source material: peripheral blood. Receptors originate from a woman older than 75 with active or convalescent COVID-19.

V is TRBV2 and J is TRBJ2-3; D unclear. The CDR3 contains 15 residues. Germline-derived CDR1 and CDR2 are SNHLY and FYNNEI. V lost 4 bases to trimming and J lost 0 bases, with 11 bases between them. CDR3 DNA sequence: TGTGCCAGCAGTGTACCTAGTAGAAGCACAGATACGCAGTATTTT. Amino acid sequence: CASSVPSRSTDTQYF. The full variable domain, with the rest looked up from reference TRBV2 and TRBJ2-3, is EPEVTQTPSHQVTQMGQEVILRCVPISNHLYFYWYRQILGQKVEFLVSFYNNEISEKSEIFDDQFSVERPDGSNFTLKIRSTKLEDSAMYFCASSVPSRSTDTQYFGPGTRLTVL.

V usage is TRBV7-2 and J usage is TRBJ1-1, with unresolved D. CDR3 length: 14 residues. V lost 1 base and J 4 bases, leaving 10 bases between the germline ends. Per germline, CDR1 SGHTA and CDR2 FQGNSA. CDR3 protein: CASSLGSVATEAFF. CDR3 nucleotide sequence: TGTGCCAGCAGCTTAGGATCAGTGGCCACTGAAGCTTTCTTT.

The chain is built from TRBV5-1 and TRBJ2-5; 8 bases match TRBD1. The CDR3 length is 14 residues. Germline-derived CDR1 and CDR2 are SGHRS and YFSETQ. V was clipped by 0 bases and J by 4 bases; unmatched bases: 2. The CDR3 sequence: CASSLETGGETQYF. CDR3 in DNA: TGCGCCAGCAGCTTGGAAACAGGGGGAGAGACCCAGTACTTC.

On this clone: Germline is not matched at one junction end, which may reflect a read error. This rearrangement joins TRBV6-1 to TRBJ1-2; no firm D call. Germline CDR1 and CDR2: MNHNS and SASEGT. The length of the CDR3 is 14 residues. The CDR3 bases are TGTGCCAGCAGCGAAGGAGGGTTAGGCTATGGCTACACCTTC. It translates to CASSEGGLGYGYTF.

In its sample, this clone was seen a few times. This chain joins TRBV11-2 and TRBJ2-3, with TRBD2 matching 10 bases. The CDR3 spans 17 residues. Germline V gene sequence: CDR1 SGHAT, CDR2 FQNNGV. V trimming: 4 bases; J trimming: 2 bases; junction bases outside the gene matches: 9. The CDR3 loop reads CASSSLAGPGITDTQYF. CDR3 sequence (DNA): TGTGCCAGCAGCTCACTAGCGGGACCTGGGATCACAGATACGCAGTATTTT.

The V and J genes are TRBV11-2 and TRBJ1-4; D possibly corresponds to TRBD1 (5 bases). Germline V gene sequence: CDR1 SGHAT, CDR2 FQNNGV. With 1 base removed from V and 7 bases from J, the gap between germline ends came to 13 bases. The CDR3 is made up of 15 amino acids. The CDR3 is CASSLGGGIGEKLFF. CDR3 bases: TGTGCCAGCAGCTTAGGGGGGGGGATCGGTGAAAAACTGTTTTTT.

This clone showed up just once. This rearrangement joins TRBV19 to TRBJ1-1, with D maybe TRBD1 (5 bases). V lost 3 bases and J lost 3, with 11 bases in between. Germline-derived CDR1 and CDR2 are LNHDA and SQIVND (reference sequence). The CDR3 is 14 residues long. CDR3 DNA sequence: TGTGCCAGTAGTATGGGGCTCGTGGACACTGAAGCTTTCTTT. Protein product: CASSMGLVDTEAFF.

The genes are TRBV27 and TRBJ2-7, with 9 bases that match TRBD1. Germline CDR1 reads MNHEY; CDR2 reads SMNVEV (reference sequence). J lost 3 bases, V lost 2 bases, and 8 bases had no gene match. The CDR3 runs to 16 residues. CDR3 in amino acids: CASSLKPRQGVYEQYF. CDR3 nucleotides: TGTGCCAGCAGTTTAAAACCTCGACAGGGGGTCTACGAGCAGTACTTC.

The chain recombines TRBV23-1 with TRBJ2-7; D is possibly TRBD1 (5 bases). TRBV23-1 is an open reading frame, and its role is uncertain. The CDR3 has 15 amino acids. V dropped 0 bases and J dropped 2 bases, with 11 bases sitting between them. Written as DNA, the CDR3 is TGCGCCAGCAGTCAATCCGGACAAAGAACCTACGAGCAGTACTTC. It specifies CASSQSGQRTYEQYF.

The V call is TRBV5-4, the J call TRBJ1-2, with TRBD1 matching 7 bases. Germline V lookup: CDR1 SGHNT, CDR2 YYREEE (reference sequence). J was trimmed by 8 bases and V by 10 bases; bases with no gene match: 20. The length of the CDR3 is 15 residues. As DNA, the CDR3 is TGTGCCGCAGCGTCCGGGACAGAAGTTTTCCGGGGCTACACCTTC. Translated, it gives CAAASGTEVFRGYTF.

V and J are TRBV2 and TRBJ1-2; D not resolved. The germline V and J ends were trimmed by 11 bases and 2 bases, with 15 bases remaining between them. Germline-derived CDR1 and CDR2 are SNHLY and FYNNEI. The CDR3 totals 13 residues. CDR3 nucleotides: TGTGCCGGATCCCGGGGTGAGAACTATGGCTACACCTTC. The encoded protein is CAGSRGENYGYTF.

This clone has a handful of counts. The gene calls are TRBV5-1 and TRBJ2-7; D might be TRBD1 (6 bases). Germline-derived CDR1 and CDR2 are SGHRS and YFSETQ. This CDR3 has 14 amino acids. V was clipped by 0 bases and J by 4 bases, with 11 bases between them. The CDR3 reads CASSLAGALYEQYF. The CDR3 region has the DNA TGCGCCAGCAGCTTGGCAGGGGCCCTATACGAGCAGTACTTC.

The chain employs TRBV4-2 and TRBJ2-7; 14 nucleotides match TRBD2. Losses at the gene ends were 3 bases for V and 5 bases for J; bases not matched to a gene: 6. This CDR3 has 16 residues. Per the germline V gene, CDR1 is LGHNA and CDR2 is YNFKEQ. The CDR3 loop is CASSQSPGLAGDEQYF. The CDR3 DNA is TGTGCCAGCAGCCAGTCTCCGGGACTAGCGGGAGACGAGCAGTACTTC.

The gene calls are TRBV11-2 and TRBJ1-1; D unclear. The CDR3 runs to 14 residues. The germline V gene has CDR1 SGHAT and CDR2 FQNNGV. Trimming took off 5 bases at V and 4 bases at J, with 14 bases between the two ends. CDR3 coding DNA: TGTGCCAGCAGCCCTAGTCGAGGGAGCACTGAAGCTTTCTTT. Its protein product is CASSPSRGSTEAFF.

This chain links TRBV2 with TRBJ2-5; TRBD2 matches 11 bases. V shed 7 bases and J 5 bases; nucleotides not matched to a gene: 3. Germline V gene lookup returns CDR1 SNHLY and CDR2 FYNNEI. The CDR3 totals 13 residues. The CDR3 region is CASMASGRETQYF. The CDR3 DNA sequence: TGTGCCAGCATGGCTAGCGGGAGGGAGACCCAGTACTTC.

This chain uses TRBV28 with TRBJ1-4, with D perhaps matching TRBD1 (5 bases). CDR3 length equals 16 residues. Trimming removed 5 bases from V and 8 bases from J, with 21 bases in between. Germline V CDR1 and CDR2: MDHEN, SYDVKM. CDR3 amino acids: CASSPPLPGGREKLFF. CDR3 bases: TGTGCCAGCAGTCCACCTCTACCCGGGGGTAGGGAAAAACTGTTTTTT.

This chain connects TRBV19 to TRBJ2-3; 8 bases match TRBD2. Germline lookup yields CDR1 LNHDA and CDR2 SQIVND (reference sequence). Trimming removed 0 bases from V and 6 bases from J; junction bases left unmatched: 11. CDR3 length: 17 residues. CDR3 amino acids: CASSIDQAGERWDTQYF. The CDR3 DNA reads TGTGCCAGTAGTATAGATCAAGCGGGAGAAAGGTGGGATACGCAGTATTTT.

The chain carries TRBV3-1 (or the pseudogene TRBV3-2) and TRBJ2-1, with D possibly being TRBD2 (6 bases). Trimming removed 4 bases from V and 8 bases from J, with 9 bases in between. CDR3 length: 12 residues. CDR1 is LGHDT and CDR2 is YNNKEL in the germline V gene (reference sequence). In nucleotides, the CDR3 is TGTGCCAGCAGCCTTACTAGCCATGAGCAGTTCTTC. Amino acids: CASSLTSHEQFF.

The chain recombines TRBV6-6 with TRBJ1-1, with D possibly being TRBD1 (6 bases). CDR1 MNHNY and CDR2 SVGAGI come from the germline V gene (reference sequence). The CDR3 extends over 15 amino acids. Trimming took 0 bases from V and 1 from J, leaving 9 bases between them. The CDR3 loop reads CASSYSPTGNTEAFF. In DNA form, the CDR3 reads TGTGCCAGCAGTTACTCTCCGACAGGGAACACTGAAGCTTTCTTT.

The chain recombines TRBV6-5 with TRBJ1-1; no firm D call. V was cut by 4 bases and J by 6 bases, with 6 bases left in between. The CDR3 runs to 11 residues. Germline V gene lookup returns CDR1 MNHEY and CDR2 SVGAGI. This chain's CDR3 is CASSLDSEAFF. The CDR3 DNA is TGTGCCAGCAGTTTGGACTCTGAAGCTTTCTTT.

The chain links TRBV5-1 to TRBJ2-1; the match to TRBD2 covers 8 bases. The CDR3 is 16 amino acids. Trimming cost V 0 bases and J 3 bases; bases outside gene matches: 5. CDR1 and CDR2 from the germline V gene are SGHRS and YFSETQ. In DNA, the CDR3 is TGCGCCAGCAGCTTGGAGGCCCTAGCGGGCTACAATGAGCAGTTCTTC. Protein product: CASSLEALAGYNEQFF.

This clone appeared once. The V and J genes are TRBV3-1 (or the pseudogene TRBV3-2) and TRBJ2-3; 12 nucleotides match TRBD2. The CDR3 has 16 amino acids. Per the germline V gene, CDR1 is LGHDT and CDR2 is YNNKEL (reference sequence). Unmatched junction bases numbered 1, after V lost 3 bases and J lost 0 bases. The chain's CDR3 is CASSQGTSGSTDTQYF. The CDR3 DNA reads as TGTGCCAGCAGCCAGGGGACTAGCGGGAGCACAGATACGCAGTATTTT.

The chain employs TRBV19 and TRBJ2-2; D is possibly TRBD1 (6 bases). The germline CDR1 and CDR2 sequences are LNHDA and SQIVND (reference sequence). This CDR3 comprises 14 residues. Between the trimmed V and J ends, which lost 4 bases and 4 bases, there was a span of 10 bases. The CDR3 nucleotides are TGTGCCAGTAGTAGTCAGGGGTTCACCGGGGAGCTGTTTTTT. Its protein is CASSSQGFTGELFF.

The chain recombines TRBV28 with TRBJ1-5, with D perhaps TRBD1 (6 bases). The germline CDR1 and CDR2 sequences are MDHEN and SYDVKM. Between the trimmed V and J ends, which lost 1 base and 2 bases, there was a span of 6 bases. The CDR3 loop spans 14 amino acids. The CDR3 reads CASSLYRGNQPQHF. DNA of the CDR3: TGTGCCAGCAGTTTATACAGGGGCAATCAGCCCCAGCATTTT.

This chain connects TRBV18 to TRBJ2-7, with 12 bases identical to TRBD2. With 4 bases clipped from V and 3 bases from J, the junction kept 1 base outside the gene matches. Germline V gene lookup returns CDR1 KGHSH and CDR2 LQKENI. CDR3 length: 14 amino acids. The CDR3 DNA is TGTGCCAGCTCACGGACTAGCGGGGACTACGAGCAGTACTTC. Its translation: CASSRTSGDYEQYF.

This chain connects TRBV6-1 to TRBJ1-5, with D uncertain. The CDR3 runs 12 residues. From germline, CDR1 is MNHNS and CDR2 SASEGT. The ends were cut back, 2 bases at V and 9 bases at J, with 8 bases in the middle. The CDR3 sequence: CASSEQMVPQHF. In DNA, the CDR3 is TGTGCCAGCAGTGAACAGATGGTGCCCCAGCATTTT.

The chain combines TRBV6-5 with TRBJ1-5, with TRBD1 identical over 11 bases. The trim removed 2 bases at V and 5 bases at J, leaving 5 bases unmatched. This CDR3 is built from 16 residues. Germline V gives CDR1 MNHEY, CDR2 SVGAGI. CDR3 DNA sequence: TGTGCCAGCAGTTACAGTGGGGGACAGGGGGATCAGCCCCAGCATTTT. Translation: CASSYSGGQGDQPQHF.

V gene TRBV28 combines with J gene TRBJ2-5; TRBD2 matches at 7 bases. CDR1 is MDHEN and CDR2 is SYDVKM in the germline V gene. This CDR3 is 16 amino acids long. The trim removed 4 bases at V and 4 bases at J, leaving 12 bases unmatched. The CDR3 nucleotides are TGTGCCAGCAGTTCACCTTCGGGGGAGGGTCCAGAGACCCAGTACTTC. It codes for CASSSPSGEGPETQYF.

The chain joins TRBV28 to TRBJ2-7; 9 bases are a match to TRBD1. Germline loops: CDR1 MDHEN, CDR2 SYDVKM. V lost 5 bases, J lost 1 base, and 6 bases stayed unmatched. CDR3 size: 15 residues. The CDR3 DNA reads as TGTGCCAGCAGTAAACCGGGACAGGGTTCCTACGAGCAGTACTTC. It is translated as CASSKPGQGSYEQYF.